This T cell receptor beta chain was sequenced in a study of shared clonotypes between healthy human individuals. Method: immunoSEQ multiplex PCR; TCRdb's copy keeps in-frame clones and lacks some. The data contain some 490,000 clones, 78% of them seen just once; the ten biggest clones take up around 11%. Per germline, CDR1 MRHNA and CDR2 SNTAGT. This CDR3 is built from 15 residues. The V gene lost 4 bases and the J gene lost 0 bases, with 11 bases spanning the gap. This TCR was recovered from a woman aged 40 to 50 in good health. Some clones in this sample may be carry-over from other donors' samples. The genes are TRBV6-4 and TRBJ2-3; tentative D call: TRBD2 (6 bases). Sequenced sample: PBMCs. The DNA for the CDR3 is TGTGCCAGCAGTGTCGGGGGATTTAGCACAGATACGCAGTATTTT. Amino acids: CASSVGGFSTDTQYF.